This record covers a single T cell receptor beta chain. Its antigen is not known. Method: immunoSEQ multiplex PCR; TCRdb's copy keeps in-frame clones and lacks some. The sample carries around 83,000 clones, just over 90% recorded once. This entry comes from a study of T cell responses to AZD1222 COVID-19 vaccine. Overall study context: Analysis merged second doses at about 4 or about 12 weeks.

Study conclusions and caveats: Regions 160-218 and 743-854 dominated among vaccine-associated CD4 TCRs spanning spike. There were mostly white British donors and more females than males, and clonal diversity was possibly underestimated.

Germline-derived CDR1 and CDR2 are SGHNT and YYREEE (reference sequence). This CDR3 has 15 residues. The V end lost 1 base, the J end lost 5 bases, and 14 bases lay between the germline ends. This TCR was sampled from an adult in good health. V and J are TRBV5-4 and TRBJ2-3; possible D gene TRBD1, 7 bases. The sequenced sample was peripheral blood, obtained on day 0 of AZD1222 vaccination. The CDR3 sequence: CASSLRQGGVDTQYF. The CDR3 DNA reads TGTGCCAGCAGCTTGAGACAGGGCGGGGTAGATACGCAGTATTTT.